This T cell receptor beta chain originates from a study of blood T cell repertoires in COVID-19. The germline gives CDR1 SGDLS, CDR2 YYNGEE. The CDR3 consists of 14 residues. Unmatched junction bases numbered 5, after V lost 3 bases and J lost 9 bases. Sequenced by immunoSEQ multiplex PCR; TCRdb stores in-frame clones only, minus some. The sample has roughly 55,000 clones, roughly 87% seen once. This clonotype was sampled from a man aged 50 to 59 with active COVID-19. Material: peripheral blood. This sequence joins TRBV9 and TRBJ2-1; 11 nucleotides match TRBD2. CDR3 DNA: TGTGCCAGCAGCGAGTCTAGCGGGGGGTTTGAGCAGTTCTTC. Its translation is CASSESSGGFEQFF.